The 21 T cell receptor beta chains below were found in one sample sequenced in a study of shared T cell receptors in the human thymus. Some clones are missing from TCRdb's copy, which holds only in-frame ones; the method was immunoSEQ multiplex PCR. Here the sample spans about 660,000 clones, around 87% being singletons. The same data also went into a second study, on human thymus T cells.

The sequenced sample was thymocytes. These TCRs come from a boy under two years old with a congenital heart defect.

The table lists this clone with a count of one. This chain links TRBV5-6 with TRBJ2-1, with D tentatively TRBD2 (6 bases). V was clipped by 1 base and J by 6 bases, with 11 bases between them. Germline V gene sequence: CDR1 SGHDT, CDR2 YYEEEE. CDR3 length: 14 amino acids. The CDR3 sequence: CASSLNPAGNEQFF. CDR3 nucleotide sequence: TGTGCCAGCAGCTTGAATCCAGCGGGCAATGAGCAGTTCTTC.

J is TRBJ2-5 and V is TRBV28; 9 positions agree with TRBD1. Trimming cost V 3 bases and J 3 bases; bases outside gene matches: 11. The CDR3 consists of 17 residues. Germline lookup yields CDR1 MDHEN and CDR2 SYDVKM. CDR3 in amino acids: CASSFTPLDRGKETQYF. CDR3 bases: TGTGCCAGCAGTTTCACCCCGTTGGACAGGGGTAAAGAGACCCAGTACTTC.

The genes are TRBV5-6 and TRBJ2-7; 7 bases line up with TRBD1. The V gene's germline CDR1 is SGHDT and CDR2 YYEEEE. CDR3 length: 12 amino acids. The junction had 2 bases not matched to a gene; V was cut back by 2 bases and J by 6 bases. The CDR3 DNA sequence: TGTGCCAGCAGCTTCTCAGGGGGCGAGCAGTACTTC. The encoded protein is CASSFSGGEQYF. Using reference TRBV5-6 and TRBJ2-7 for the parts outside the CDR3, the full variable domain is DAGVTQSPTHLIKTRGQQVTLRCSPKSGHDTVSWYQQALGQGPQFIFQYYEEEERQRGNFPDRFSGHQFPNYSSELNVNALLLGDSALYLCASSFSGGEQYFGPGTRLTVT.

The V call is TRBV19, the J call TRBJ1-5, with a weak D call TRBD1 (6 bases). The CDR3 is made up of 17 amino acids. Germline CDR1 LNHDA, CDR2 SQIVND (reference sequence). V dropped 3 bases and J dropped 0 bases, with 15 bases sitting between them. The CDR3 nucleotides read TGTGCCAGTAGTATCCCCCCCGGGACACTTAGCAATCAGCCCCAGCATTTT. This translates into CASSIPPGTLSNQPQHF.

This chain uses TRBV2 with TRBJ1-2; 7 bases match TRBD1. In germline, CDR1 is SNHLY, CDR2 FYNNEI. V shed 11 bases, J shed 4 bases, and the junction held 13 bases outside the gene matches. The CDR3 consists of 14 residues. The CDR3 reads CAPGGRGRSYGYTF. The CDR3 DNA is TGTGCCCCCGGGGGAAGGGGGCGAAGCTATGGCTACACCTTC.

The chain employs TRBV4-1 and TRBJ2-1, with D possibly matching TRBD1 (6 bases). The germline gives CDR1 MGHRA, CDR2 YSYEKL. The CDR3 loop spans 16 amino acids. Trimming left V 0 bases short and J 8 bases short, with 17 bases between. The CDR3 coding sequence is TGCGCCAGCAGCCAAGACTGGAAACAGGGAAAATATGAGCAGTTCTTC. Its translation: CASSQDWKQGKYEQFF.

The V and J genes are TRBV28 and TRBJ2-7; TRBD1 is a possible D gene (6 bases). This CDR3 is 16 amino acids long. V lost 2 bases, J lost 3 bases, and 17 bases lay in between. Germline lookup yields CDR1 MDHEN and CDR2 SYDVKM. The CDR3 spells CASSLNADRLDYEQYF. In nucleotides, the CDR3 is TGTGCCAGCAGTTTAAATGCCGACAGGCTGGACTACGAGCAGTACTTC.

The J gene is TRBJ2-7, the V gene TRBV7-2, with a weak D call TRBD2 (5 bases). Per germline, CDR1 SGHTA and CDR2 FQGNSA. CDR3 length equals 14 residues. V lost 2 bases and J lost 7, with 15 bases in between. This CDR3 reads CASSLLGILREQYF. The CDR3 coding sequence is TGTGCCAGCAGCTTACTCGGGATACTTCGAGAGCAGTACTTC.

The CDR3, as DNA: TGTGCCAGCTTGTATGAAGGGAGGGGGGAGTCTGGAAACACCATATATTTT. This sequence encodes CASLYEGRGESGNTIYF. The rearrangement links TRBV11-2 to TRBJ1-3, with TRBD1 as a possible D gene (6 bases). The germline V and J ends were trimmed by 8 bases and 1 base, with 21 bases remaining between them. CDR3 size: 17 residues. Germline lookup yields CDR1 SGHAT and CDR2 FQNNGV.

V usage is TRBV30 and J usage is TRBJ1-6; D might be TRBD1 (6 bases). Germline V CDR1 and CDR2: GTSNPN, SVGIG (reference sequence). V was pared by 3 bases and J by 9 bases, with 18 bases between. The CDR3 is 15 residues long. The CDR3 protein is CAWRGEGHYPSPLHF. As DNA, the CDR3 is TGTGCCTGGAGGGGGGAGGGACACTACCCTTCACCCCTCCACTTT.

The chain recombines TRBV28 with TRBJ2-2, with TRBD1 matching over 10 bases. V gave up 5 bases and J gave up 3 bases; unmatched junction bases: 6. From germline, CDR1 is MDHEN and CDR2 SYDVKM. The CDR3 has 16 residues. This CDR3 reads CASSKATGGYTGELFF. CDR3 sequence (DNA): TGTGCCAGCAGTAAGGCGACAGGGGGCTACACCGGGGAGCTGTTTTTT. The complete variable domain, with remaining parts taken from reference TRBV28 and TRBJ2-2, reads DVKVTQSSRYLVKRTGEKVFLECVQDMDHENMFWYRQDPGLGLRLIYFSYDVKMKEKGDIPEGYSVSREKKERFSLILESASTNQTSMYLCASSKATGGYTGELFFGEGSRLTVL.

The chain joins TRBV4-1 to TRBJ2-1; TRBD2 aligns across 8 bases. Germline assignment: CDR1 MGHRA and CDR2 YSYEKL. Germline trimming cut 1 base from V and 7 bases from J; bases unmatched to any gene: 18. There are 19 residues in the CDR3. CDR3 protein: CASSQGGRVAGSLGNEQFF. The CDR3 DNA reads TGCGCCAGCAGCCAAGGTGGGAGGGTAGCGGGATCTCTAGGTAATGAGCAGTTCTTC.

This clone was seen only a few times. The chain carries TRBV4-1 and TRBJ2-7, with 13 bases that match TRBD2. Germline CDR1 and CDR2: MGHRA and YSYEKL. V dropped 2 bases and J dropped 4; count of bases not matched to a gene: 5. This CDR3 contains 16 residues. CDR3 residues: CASSQWTSGGSYEQYF. CDR3 DNA sequence: TGCGCCAGCAGCCAATGGACTAGCGGGGGTTCTTACGAGCAGTACTTC.

The gene calls are TRBV7-2 and TRBJ2-5; TRBD2 agrees at 13 bases. Trimming took 2 bases from V and 1 from J; bases not matched to a gene: 10. In germline, CDR1 is SGHTA, CDR2 FQGNSA. This CDR3 comprises 19 residues. CDR3 sequence (DNA): TGTGCCAGCAGCTTATCCGGGACTAGCGGGACTTGGGTCCAAGAGACCCAGTACTTC. This translates into CASSLSGTSGTWVQETQYF.

The V gene is TRBV4-3, the J gene TRBJ2-7; 12 bases agree with TRBD2. V was clipped by 3 bases and J by 0 bases; unmatched bases: 15. The CDR3 is 20 residues long. In germline, CDR1 is LGHNA, CDR2 YSLEER. CDR3 DNA: TGCGCCAGCAGCCATCGAACGAAACTAGCGGGGGGCCGCAGCTCCTACGAGCAGTACTTC. It codes for CASSHRTKLAGGRSSYEQYF.

The CDR3 loop reads CASSQTRDRVNTEAFF. In DNA form, the CDR3 reads TGCGCCAGCAGCCAAACTCGGGACAGAGTGAACACTGAAGCTTTCTTT. This chain connects TRBV4-1 to TRBJ1-1; 7 bases are a match to TRBD1. The length of the CDR3 is 16 residues. V shed 2 bases, J shed 0 bases, and the junction held 6 bases outside the gene matches. Germline-derived CDR1 and CDR2 are MGHRA and YSYEKL.

This clone showed up just a few times. The chain joins TRBV4-3 to TRBJ1-1; TRBD1 aligns across 7 bases. The CDR3 loop spans 21 amino acids. Trimming at V came to 0 bases and at J to 0 bases, leaving 19 bases not matched to a gene. Germline V gives CDR1 LGHNA, CDR2 YSLEER. Here the CDR3 reads CASSQDLWHGTGVIMNTEAFF. CDR3 coding DNA: TGCGCCAGCAGCCAAGATCTCTGGCACGGAACAGGGGTTATCATGAACACTGAAGCTTTCTTT.

This clone was seen a single time. This sequence joins TRBV28 and TRBJ2-1; weak D call: TRBD2 (6 bases). This CDR3 spans 14 amino acids. V was cut by 7 bases and J by 9 bases, with 19 bases left in between. The germline CDR1 and CDR2 sequences are MDHEN and SYDVKM. As DNA, the CDR3 is TGTGCCAGCACGGTTAGGGTGGGAGGATGTGAGCAGTTCTTC. It is translated as CASTVRVGGCEQFF.

The count of this clone is one. This chain joins TRBV7-9 and TRBJ1-6, with 11 nucleotides matching TRBD1. Germline lookup yields CDR1 SEHNR and CDR2 FQNEAQ (reference sequence). This CDR3 is 16 amino acids long. The V gene end was trimmed by 3 bases and the J gene end by 5 bases; junction bases not matched to a gene: 3. The CDR3 sequence is CASSFGTGGDNSPLHF. CDR3 DNA sequence: TGTGCCAGCAGCTTCGGGACAGGGGGAGATAATTCACCCCTCCACTTT. The whole variable domain, filled in from reference TRBV7-9 and TRBJ1-6, reads DTGVSQNPRHKITKRGQNVTFRCDPISEHNRLYWYRQTLGQGPEFLTYFQNEAQLEKSRLLSDRFSAERPKGSFSTLEIQRTEQGDSAMYLCASSFGTGGDNSPLHFGNGTRLTVT.

This chain links TRBV10-3 with TRBJ2-7; perhaps TRBD1 as D (6 bases). The V end was cut by 0 bases, the J end by 6 bases, with 18 bases between. Germline V gene sequence: CDR1 ENHRY, CDR2 SYGVKD. This CDR3 is built from 16 residues. The CDR3 DNA reads as TGTGCCATCAGTGAGTCGTCGGCAGGGGAGAGGGGCGAGCAGTACTTC. This translates into CAISESSAGERGEQYF.

The rearrangement uses TRBV18 and TRBJ2-5, with a tentative D call TRBD1 (5 bases). In germline, CDR1 is KGHSH, CDR2 LQKENI. The CDR3 covers 14 residues. V lost 1 base and J lost 2, with 8 bases in between. The DNA for the CDR3 is TGTGCCAGCTCACCACGCAGGGCTCAAGAGACCCAGTACTTC. This encodes CASSPRRAQETQYF.